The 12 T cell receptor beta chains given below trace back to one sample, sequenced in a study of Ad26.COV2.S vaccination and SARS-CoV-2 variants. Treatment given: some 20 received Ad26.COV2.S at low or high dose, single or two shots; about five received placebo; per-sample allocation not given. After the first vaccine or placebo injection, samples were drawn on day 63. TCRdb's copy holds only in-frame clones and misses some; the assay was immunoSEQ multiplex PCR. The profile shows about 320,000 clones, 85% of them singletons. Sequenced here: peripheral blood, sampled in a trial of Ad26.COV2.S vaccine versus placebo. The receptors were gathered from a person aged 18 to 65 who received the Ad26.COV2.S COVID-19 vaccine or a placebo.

This CDR3 reads CASSSQTGGYEKLFF. In DNA form, the CDR3 reads TGTGCCAGCAGCTCCCAGACAGGGGGGTATGAAAAACTGTTTTTT. The chain combines TRBV7-9 with TRBJ1-4; 9 bases are shared with TRBD1. CDR1 and CDR2 (germline): SEHNR, FQNEAQ (reference sequence). With 4 bases clipped from V and 6 bases from J, the junction kept 6 bases outside the gene matches. This CDR3 spans 15 amino acids.

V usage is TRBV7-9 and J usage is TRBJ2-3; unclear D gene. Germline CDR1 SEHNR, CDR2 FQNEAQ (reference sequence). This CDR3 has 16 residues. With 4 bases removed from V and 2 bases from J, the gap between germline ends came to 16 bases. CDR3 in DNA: TGTGCCAGCAGCTCGTTGGACCAAATAAACACAGATACGCAGTATTTT. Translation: CASSSLDQINTDTQYF.

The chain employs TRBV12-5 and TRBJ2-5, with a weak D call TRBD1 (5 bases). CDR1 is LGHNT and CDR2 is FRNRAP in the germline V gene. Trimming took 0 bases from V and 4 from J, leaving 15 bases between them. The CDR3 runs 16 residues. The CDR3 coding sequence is TGTGCTAGTGGTTTGGTACAGGTGGGGTCGGGAGAGACCCAGTACTTC. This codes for CASGLVQVGSGETQYF.

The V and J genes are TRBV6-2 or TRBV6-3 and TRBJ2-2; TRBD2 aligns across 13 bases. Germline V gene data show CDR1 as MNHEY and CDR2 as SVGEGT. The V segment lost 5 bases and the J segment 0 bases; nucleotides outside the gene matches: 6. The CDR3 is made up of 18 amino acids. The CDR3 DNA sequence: TGTGCCAGCAGTACCCGGGGACTAGCGGGGTCGAACACCGGGGAGCTGTTTTTT. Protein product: CASSTRGLAGSNTGELFF.

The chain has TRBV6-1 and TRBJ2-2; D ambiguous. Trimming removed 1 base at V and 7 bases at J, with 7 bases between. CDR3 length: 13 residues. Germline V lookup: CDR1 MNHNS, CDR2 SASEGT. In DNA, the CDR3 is TGTGCCAGCAGTGAAGTAACGGTCGGGGAGCTGTTTTTT. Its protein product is CASSEVTVGELFF.

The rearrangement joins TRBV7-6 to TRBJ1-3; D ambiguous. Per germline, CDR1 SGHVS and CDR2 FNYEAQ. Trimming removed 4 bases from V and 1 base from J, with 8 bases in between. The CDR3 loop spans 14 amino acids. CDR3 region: CASSSTRSGNTIYF. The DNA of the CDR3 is TGTGCCAGCAGCTCCACAAGGTCTGGAAACACCATATATTTT.

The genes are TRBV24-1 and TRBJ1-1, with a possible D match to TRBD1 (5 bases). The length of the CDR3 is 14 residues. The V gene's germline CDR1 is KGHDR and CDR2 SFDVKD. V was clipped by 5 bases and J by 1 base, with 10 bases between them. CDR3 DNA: TGTGCCACCAGTGGGCAGGGAGAGAACACTGAAGCTTTCTTT. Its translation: CATSGQGENTEAFF.

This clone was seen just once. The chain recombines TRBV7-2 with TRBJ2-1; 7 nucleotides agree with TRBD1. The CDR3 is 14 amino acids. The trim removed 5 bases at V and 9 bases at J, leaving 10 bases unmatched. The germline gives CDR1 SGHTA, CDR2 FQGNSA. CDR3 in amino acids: CASSPQTGSGEQFF. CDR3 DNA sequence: TGTGCCAGCAGCCCGCAGACAGGGTCGGGTGAGCAGTTCTTC.

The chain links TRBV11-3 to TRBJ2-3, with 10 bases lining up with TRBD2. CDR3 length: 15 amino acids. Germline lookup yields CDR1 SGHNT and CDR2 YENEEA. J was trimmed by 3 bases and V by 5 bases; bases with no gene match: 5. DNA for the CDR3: TGTGCCAGCAGCCTCCAGCGGGGGGGTACAGATACGCAGTATTTT. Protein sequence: CASSLQRGGTDTQYF.

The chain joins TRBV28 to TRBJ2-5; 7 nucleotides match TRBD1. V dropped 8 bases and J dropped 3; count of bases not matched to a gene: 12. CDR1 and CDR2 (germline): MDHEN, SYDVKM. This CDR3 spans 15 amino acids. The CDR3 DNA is TGTGCCAGCGACTCGGTGGCAGGGGGTAAAGAGACCCAGTACTTC. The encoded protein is CASDSVAGGKETQYF.

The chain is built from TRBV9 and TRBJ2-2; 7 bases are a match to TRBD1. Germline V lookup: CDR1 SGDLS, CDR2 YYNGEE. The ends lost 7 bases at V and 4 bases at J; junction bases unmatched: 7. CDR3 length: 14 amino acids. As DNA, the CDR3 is TGTGCCAGCGACTTAACAGGGGCCACCGGGGAGCTGTTTTTT. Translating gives CASDLTGATGELFF.

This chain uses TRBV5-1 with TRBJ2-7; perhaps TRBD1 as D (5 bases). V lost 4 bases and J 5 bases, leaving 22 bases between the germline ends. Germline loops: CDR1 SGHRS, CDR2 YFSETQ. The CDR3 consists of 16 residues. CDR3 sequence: CASSQWGGTAFNEQYF. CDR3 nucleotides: TGCGCCAGCAGCCAATGGGGCGGAACAGCCTTTAACGAGCAGTACTTC.